This passage covers 14 T cell receptor beta chains from one sample sequenced in a study of T cells after yellow fever vaccination. MiXCR was run by TCRdb on the 5' RACE reads, yielding one entry per CDR3 protein. The sample lists about 5,800 distinct CDR3 sequences; roughly 6% were seen once. This specimen was PBMCs, either bulk or a sorted T-cell subset (CD4+, CD8+, memory, or dextramer-sorted; not recorded which), taken less than 16 days after the first yellow fever vaccination. These receptors came from a man aged 18 to 29 who received the YFV17D yellow fever vaccine.

CDR3 in DNA: TGTGCCAGCAGCCCCCTCTACAATGAGCAGTTCTTC. Protein sequence: CASSPLYNEQFF. The V gene is TRBV5-8, the J gene TRBJ2-1; D not resolved. Germline-derived CDR1 and CDR2 are SGHTS and YDEGEE. The CDR3 contains 12 residues. Trimming removed 4 bases at V and 3 bases at J, with 5 bases between.

This clonotype occurred many times. V is TRBV6-2 or TRBV6-3 and J is TRBJ1-5; possibly TRBD1 for D (5 bases). The CDR3 runs to 14 residues. Germline lookup yields CDR1 MNHEY and CDR2 SVGEGT. V shed 5 bases and J shed 11 bases, with 19 bases lying between them. This CDR3 is CASSPSAPAGAQHF. DNA of the CDR3: TGTGCCAGCAGTCCCTCTGCCCCGGCGGGGGCCCAGCATTTT.

This clonotype was counted many times. V is TRBV20-1 and J is TRBJ1-6; D is perhaps TRBD1 (5 bases). The CDR3 length is 17 residues. Trimming took 5 bases from V and 5 from J, leaving 22 bases between them. The germline gives CDR1 DFQATT, CDR2 SNEGSKA (reference sequence). CDR3 region: CSAQNPGLLIHNSPLHF. The CDR3 DNA reads as TGCAGTGCTCAAAATCCAGGGCTGTTAATCCATAATTCACCCCTCCACTTT.

A word on this clonotype: A much larger clone lies one base from this, so it may be a read error. CDR3 protein: CASSFRWQGLWPLHF. The CDR3 nucleotides are TGTGCCAGCAGCTTCAGATGGCAAGGATTGTGGCCCCTCCACTTT. This chain joins TRBV7-2 and TRBJ1-6; D is uncertain. Germline values: CDR1 SGHTA, CDR2 FQGNSA. The V gene lost 3 bases and the J gene lost 13 bases, with 19 bases spanning the gap. The CDR3 consists of 15 residues.

The sample holds many counts of this clonotype. The gene calls are TRBV18 and TRBJ2-1; 9 nucleotides align to TRBD1. Germline CDR1 reads KGHSH; CDR2 reads LQKENI. Losses at the gene ends were 3 bases for V and 4 bases for J; bases not matched to a gene: 4. The CDR3 runs to 15 residues. Written as DNA, the CDR3 is TGTGCCAGCTCACCCTGGACAGGGGAATACAATGAGCAGTTCTTC. This encodes CASSPWTGEYNEQFF.

The gene calls are TRBV15 and TRBJ2-7; D gene unclear. This CDR3 has 13 amino acids. Trimming took 0 bases from V and 12 from J, leaving 15 bases between them. Germline assignment: CDR1 LNHNV and CDR2 YYDKDF (reference sequence). DNA for the CDR3: TGTGCCACCAGCAGAGATCGGGTTGCGCGACTGTACGTC. Translated: CATSRDRVARLYV.

This clonotype has ten or more counts. CDR3 sequence: CASSGSGTGPYGYTF. The CDR3 region has the DNA TGTGCCAGCAGCGGGTCCGGGACAGGGCCCTATGGCTACACCTTC. The rearrangement links TRBV5-5 to TRBJ1-2; 9 positions agree with TRBD1. CDR3 length: 15 residues. V trimming: 4 bases; J trimming: 4 bases; junction bases outside the gene matches: 8. Germline assignment: CDR1 SGHKS and CDR2 YYEKEE (reference sequence).

There are many counts of this clonotype. V gene TRBV29-1 combines with J gene TRBJ1-3; D ambiguous. Trimming took off 4 bases at V and 2 bases at J, with 12 bases between the two ends. This CDR3 has 14 amino acids. Germline lookup yields CDR1 SQVTM and CDR2 ANQGSEA. As DNA, the CDR3 is TGCAGCGTTGTTTTCATGAAGGCTGGAAACACCATATATTTT. It yields the protein CSVVFMKAGNTIYF.

This clonotype was recorded at least ten times. This chain joins TRBV7-9 and TRBJ1-2; D gene uncertain. Trimming took off 1 base at V and 8 bases at J, with 11 bases between the two ends. CDR1 SEHNR and CDR2 FQNEAQ come from the germline V gene (reference sequence). CDR3 size: 13 residues. The CDR3 DNA sequence: TGTGCCAGCAGCTTAGGAACACCGAGCGGCTACACCTTC. It is translated as CASSLGTPSGYTF.

This clonotype showed up many times. V and J are TRBV3-1 and TRBJ2-1, with 14 bases aligning to TRBD2. The CDR3 sequence is 17 residues long. The germline gives CDR1 LGHDT, CDR2 YNNKEL (reference sequence). The trim removed 4 bases at V and 3 bases at J, leaving 5 bases unmatched. CDR3 nucleotides: TGTGCCAGCAGCCCTCGACTAGCGGGGGGGTTCTACAATGAGCAGTTCTTC. It translates to CASSPRLAGGFYNEQFF.

This clonotype was counted many times. V is TRBV7-2 and J is TRBJ2-3, with 9 nucleotides matching TRBD2. The CDR3 length is 16 residues. CDR1 SGHTA and CDR2 FQGNSA come from the germline V gene. Trimming at V came to 5 bases and at J to 4 bases, leaving 10 bases not matched to a gene. The CDR3 spells CASSLLWRGGADTQYF. In DNA form, the CDR3 reads TGTGCCAGCAGCCTCCTTTGGCGCGGGGGGGCAGATACGCAGTATTTT.

This clonotype was seen ten or more times. The chain is built from TRBV11-2 and TRBJ2-2, with TRBD1 as a possible D gene (5 bases). V was pared by 7 bases and J by 2 bases, with 17 bases between. This CDR3 has 16 residues. The germline V gene has CDR1 SGHAT and CDR2 FQNNGV. The CDR3 nucleotides are TGTGCCAGCATCCTCGGTTCAGGGCCCAACACCGGGGAGCTGTTTTTT. It is translated as CASILGSGPNTGELFF.

This clonotype was seen at least ten times. The chain uses TRBV3-1 and TRBJ2-3; D perhaps matches TRBD2 (5 bases). CDR1 is LGHDT and CDR2 is YNNKEL in the germline V gene (reference sequence). The CDR3 has 13 amino acids. The V end lost 4 bases, the J end lost 6 bases, and 11 bases lay between the germline ends. This CDR3 reads CASSRGEMDTQYF. The CDR3 nucleotides are TGTGCCAGCAGCCGTGGGGAGATGGATACGCAGTATTTT.

This clonotype was picked up many times. This sequence joins TRBV6-2 or TRBV6-3 and TRBJ2-7, with a weak D call TRBD2 (6 bases). Trimming removed 8 bases from V and 2 bases from J, with 13 bases in between. This CDR3 has 13 residues. Per the germline V gene, CDR1 is MNHEY and CDR2 is SVGEGT. The CDR3 bases are TGTGCCAGCGCCAGCGGGCCGGCCTACGAGCAGTACTTC. Encoded protein: CASASGPAYEQYF.